This T cell receptor (beta chain) was observed in a study of T cell responses to AZD1222 COVID-19 vaccine. Findings and limits, study-wide: It was only 6 or 7 AZD1222 recipients who were seropositive at baseline. Spike was spanned by vaccine-associated CD4 TCRs, with dominance at 160-218 and 743-854.

Sequencing used immunoSEQ multiplex PCR; TCRdb keeps in-frame clones, though not all of them. The table lists approximately 100,000 clones, approximately 87% of them singletons. The CDR3 has 12 amino acids. Per the germline V gene, CDR1 is MNHNY and CDR2 is SVGAGI (reference sequence). Trimming cost V 4 bases and J 8 bases, with 11 bases left between them. For this clone: The antigen is undetermined.

The receptor's source is an adult in good health. V and J are TRBV6-6 and TRBJ2-5; D uncertain. The sample consisted of peripheral blood, taken on day 0 of AZD1222 vaccination. The CDR3 nucleotides are TGTGCCAGCAGTTTACAAGTGGACACCCAGTACTTC. Encoded protein: CASSLQVDTQYF.